The 7 T cell receptor beta chains listed next were all sequenced from one sample in a study of cytomegalovirus exposure and HLA in healthy donors. The PCR ran on 60 Vbeta and 13 Jbeta primers. Only in-frame clones appear in the TCRdb table, and some are missing; sequencing was by immunoSEQ multiplex PCR. The sample has approximately 180,000 clones, around 80% seen once; the top ten hold around 0.99%. The sample taken for sequencing was PBMCs. Receptors originate from a woman between 35 and 50 years old in good health and CMV-seronegative.

The rearrangement joins TRBV4-3 to TRBJ2-2, with 9 bases that match TRBD1. V lost 1 base and J lost 7; bases outside the gene matches: 13. The germline gives CDR1 LGHNA, CDR2 YSLEER. The CDR3 is 18 amino acids. In DNA form, the CDR3 reads TGCGCCAGCAGCCAAGGGCGGGGACAGGGTCGCAGGAGCGGGGAGCTGTTTTTT. This sequence encodes CASSQGRGQGRRSGELFF.

The chain carries TRBV7-2 and TRBJ2-5; 9 nucleotides line up with TRBD2. There are 15 residues in the CDR3. Germline values: CDR1 SGHTA, CDR2 FQGNSA. J lost 3 bases, V lost 4 bases, and 6 bases had no gene match. The CDR3 sequence: CASSWAVAGEETQYF. Written as DNA, the CDR3 is TGTGCCAGCAGCTGGGCAGTAGCGGGAGAAGAGACCCAGTACTTC.

The genes are TRBV5-4 and TRBJ2-1; 11 nucleotides agree with TRBD2. This CDR3 has 16 amino acids. With V trimmed by 4 bases and J by 0 bases, 3 bases remained unmatched. Germline loops: CDR1 SGHNT, CDR2 YYREEE (reference sequence). The CDR3 DNA is TGTGCCAGCAGCCGGACTAGCGGGTACTCCTACAATGAGCAGTTCTTC. Protein: CASSRTSGYSYNEQFF.

Comments on this clone: The junction does not match germline at one end; this may be a read error. The V call is TRBV7-9, the J call TRBJ2-3; perhaps TRBD2 as D (6 bases). The CDR3 contains 13 residues. The V gene's germline CDR1 is SEHNR and CDR2 FQNEAQ (reference sequence). As DNA, the CDR3 is TGTTCCAGCAGCTTACTAGCCACAGATACGCAGTATTTT. This translates into CSSSLLATDTQYF.

Worth noting for this clone: The junction shows a germline mismatch at one end, possibly a read error. The chain uses TRBV9 and TRBJ2-5; 7 bases match TRBD2. CDR1 is SGDLS, CDR2 YYNGEE, per germline. This CDR3 comprises 16 residues. The CDR3 DNA follows: TGTGCCAGCAGCGCCACCGGGACTACCGCTCCGGAGACCCGGTACTTC. Protein sequence: CASSATGTTAPETRYF.

This clone was counted a few times. J is TRBJ1-4 and V is TRBV5-6; 7 bases match TRBD1. The CDR3 is 15 residues long. The trim removed 0 bases at V and 5 bases at J, leaving 4 bases unmatched. CDR1 is SGHDT, CDR2 YYEEEE, per germline. CDR3 residues: CASSLGGTDNEKLFF. The CDR3 DNA reads TGTGCCAGCAGCTTGGGAGGGACAGACAATGAAAAACTGTTTTTT.

The chain carries TRBV7-9 and TRBJ2-7; 8 bases match TRBD2. Germline CDR1 and CDR2: SEHNR and FQNEAQ (reference sequence). The CDR3 sequence is 16 residues long. V dropped 2 bases and J dropped 1; count of bases not matched to a gene: 7. For the CDR3, the DNA is TGTGCCAGCAGCTTAAACTCCGGGAGGGGGTCCTACGAGCAGTACTTC. Translated: CASSLNSGRGSYEQYF.